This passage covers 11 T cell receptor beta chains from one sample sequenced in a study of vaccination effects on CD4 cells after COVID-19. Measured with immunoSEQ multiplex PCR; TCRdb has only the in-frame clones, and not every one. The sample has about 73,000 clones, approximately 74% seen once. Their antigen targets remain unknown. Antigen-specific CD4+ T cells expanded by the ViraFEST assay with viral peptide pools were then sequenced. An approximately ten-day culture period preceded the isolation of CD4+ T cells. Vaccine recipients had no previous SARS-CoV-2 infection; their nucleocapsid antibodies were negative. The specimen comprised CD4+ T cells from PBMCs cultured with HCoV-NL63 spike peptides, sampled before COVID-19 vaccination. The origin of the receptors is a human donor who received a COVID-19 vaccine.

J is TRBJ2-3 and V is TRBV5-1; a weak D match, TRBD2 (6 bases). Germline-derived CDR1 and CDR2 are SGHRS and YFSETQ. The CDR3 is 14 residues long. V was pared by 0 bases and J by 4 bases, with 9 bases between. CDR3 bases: TGCGCCAGCAGCTTGGCCGGGGGTTCAGATACGCAGTATTTT. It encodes CASSLAGGSDTQYF.

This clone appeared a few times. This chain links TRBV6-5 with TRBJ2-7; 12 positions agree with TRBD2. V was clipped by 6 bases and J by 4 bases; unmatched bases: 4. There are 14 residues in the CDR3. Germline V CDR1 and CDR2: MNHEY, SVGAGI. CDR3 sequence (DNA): TGTGCCAGCAGACTGACTAGCGGGAGTTACGAGCAGTACGTC. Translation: CASRLTSGSYEQYV.

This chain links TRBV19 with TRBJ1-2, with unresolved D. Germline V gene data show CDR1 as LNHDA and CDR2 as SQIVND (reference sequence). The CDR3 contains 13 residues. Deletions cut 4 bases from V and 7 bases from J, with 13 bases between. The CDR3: CASSTIAGSGYTF. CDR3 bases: TGTGCCAGTAGTACCATTGCCGGGAGTGGCTACACCTTC.

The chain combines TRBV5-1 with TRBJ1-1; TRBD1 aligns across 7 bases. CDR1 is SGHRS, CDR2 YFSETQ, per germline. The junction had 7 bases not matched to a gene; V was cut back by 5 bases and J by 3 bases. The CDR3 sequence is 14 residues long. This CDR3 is CASSIQGSYTEAFF. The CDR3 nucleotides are TGCGCCAGCAGTATACAGGGGAGTTACACTGAAGCTTTCTTT.

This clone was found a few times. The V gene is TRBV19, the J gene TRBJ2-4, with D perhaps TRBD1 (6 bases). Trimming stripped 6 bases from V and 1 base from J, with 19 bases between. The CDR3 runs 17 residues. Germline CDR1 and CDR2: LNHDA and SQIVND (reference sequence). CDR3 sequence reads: CASSRIQGLRAKNIQYF. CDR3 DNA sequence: TGTGCCAGTAGCAGAATTCAGGGGCTTCGGGCCAAAAACATTCAGTACTTC.

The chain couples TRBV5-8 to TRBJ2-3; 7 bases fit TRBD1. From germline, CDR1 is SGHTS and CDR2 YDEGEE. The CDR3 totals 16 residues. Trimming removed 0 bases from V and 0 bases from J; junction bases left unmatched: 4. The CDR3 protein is CASSLDDRESTDTQYF. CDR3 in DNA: TGTGCCAGCAGCTTGGACGACAGGGAAAGCACAGATACGCAGTATTTT.

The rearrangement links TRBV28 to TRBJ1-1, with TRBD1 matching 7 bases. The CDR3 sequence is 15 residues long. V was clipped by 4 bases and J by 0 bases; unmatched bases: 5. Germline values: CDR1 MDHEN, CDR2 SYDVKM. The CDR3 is CASSSGTEVNTEAFF. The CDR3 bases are TGTGCCAGCAGTTCAGGGACAGAGGTGAACACTGAAGCTTTCTTT.

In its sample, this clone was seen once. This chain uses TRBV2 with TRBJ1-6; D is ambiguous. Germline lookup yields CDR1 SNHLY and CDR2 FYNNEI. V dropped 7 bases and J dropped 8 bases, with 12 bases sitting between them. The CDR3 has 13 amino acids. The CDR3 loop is CASKPNGDSPLHF. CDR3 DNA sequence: TGTGCCAGCAAACCCAACGGGGATTCACCCCTCCACTTT.

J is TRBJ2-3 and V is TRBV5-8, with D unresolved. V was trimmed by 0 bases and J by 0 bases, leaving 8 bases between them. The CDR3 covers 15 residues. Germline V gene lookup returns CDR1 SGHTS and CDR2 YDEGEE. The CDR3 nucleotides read TGTGCCAGCAGCTTGGGAGCCATAAGCACAGATACGCAGTATTTT. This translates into CASSLGAISTDTQYF.

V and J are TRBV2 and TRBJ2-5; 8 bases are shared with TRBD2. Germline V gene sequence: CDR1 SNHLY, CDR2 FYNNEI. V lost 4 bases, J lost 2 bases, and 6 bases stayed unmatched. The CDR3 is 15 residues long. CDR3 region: CASSAAGTRQETQYF. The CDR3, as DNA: TGTGCCAGCAGTGCGGCCGGGACTAGACAAGAGACCCAGTACTTC. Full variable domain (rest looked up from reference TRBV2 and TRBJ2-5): EPEVTQTPSHQVTQMGQEVILRCVPISNHLYFYWYRQILGQKVEFLVSFYNNEISEKSEIFDDQFSVERPDGSNFTLKIRSTKLEDSAMYFCASSAAGTRQETQYFGPGTRLLVL.

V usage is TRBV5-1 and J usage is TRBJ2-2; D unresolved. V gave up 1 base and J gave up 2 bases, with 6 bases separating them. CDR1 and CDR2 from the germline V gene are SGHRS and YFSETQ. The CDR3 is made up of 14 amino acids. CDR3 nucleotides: TGCGCCAGCAGCTTGATGATAAACACCGGGGAGCTGTTTTTT. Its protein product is CASSLMINTGELFF.